This T cell receptor (beta chain) originates from a study of blood T cells in healthy people across ages. In germline, CDR1 is SGHTA, CDR2 FQGNSA. V lost 5 bases and J lost 6, with 13 bases in between. This CDR3 spans 13 amino acids. It was with a sample-barcoded 5' primer and a J-beta primer mix that a second PCR of about 6 to 12 cycles was run. MiXCR was run by TCRdb on the 5' RACE reads, yielding one entry per CDR3 protein. Of 550,000 to 700,000 distinct CDR3 sequences in the sample, 27% were seen once. The V call is TRBV7-2, the J call TRBJ1-1; D remains ambiguous. The sample consisted of blood. This sequence originates from a woman in her 70s in good health. CDR3 sequence reads: CASSVRMRPEAFF. Written as DNA, the CDR3 is TGTGCCAGCAGCGTAAGGATGAGGCCTGAAGCTTTCTTT.